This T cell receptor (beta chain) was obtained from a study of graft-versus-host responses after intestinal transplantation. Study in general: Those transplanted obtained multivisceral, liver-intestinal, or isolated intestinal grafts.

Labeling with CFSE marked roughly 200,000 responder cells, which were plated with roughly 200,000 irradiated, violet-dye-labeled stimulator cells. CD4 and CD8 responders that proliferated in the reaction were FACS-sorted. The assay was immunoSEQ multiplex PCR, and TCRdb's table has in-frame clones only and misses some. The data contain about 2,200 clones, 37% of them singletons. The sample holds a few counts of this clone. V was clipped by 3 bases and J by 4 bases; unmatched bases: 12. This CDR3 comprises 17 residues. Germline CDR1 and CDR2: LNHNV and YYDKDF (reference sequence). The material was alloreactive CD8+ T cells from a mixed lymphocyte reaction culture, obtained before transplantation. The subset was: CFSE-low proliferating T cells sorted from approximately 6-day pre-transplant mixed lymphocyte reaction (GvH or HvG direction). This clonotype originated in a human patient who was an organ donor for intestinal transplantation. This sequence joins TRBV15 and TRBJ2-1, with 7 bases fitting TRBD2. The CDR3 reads CATSSFSAGRGYNEQFF. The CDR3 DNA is TGTGCCACCAGCAGTTTTTCAGCGGGGCGGGGGTACAATGAGCAGTTCTTC.